Presented here are 30 T cell receptor beta chains from one specimen sequenced in a study of cytomegalovirus exposure and HLA in healthy donors. PCR involved 60 Vbeta and 13 Jbeta primers. The repertoire was sequenced with immunoSEQ multiplex PCR; TCRdb's copy has only in-frame clones and lacks some. Of approximately 130,000 clones in the sample, roughly 70% were seen once. Sequencing was carried out using PBMCs. All receptors derive from a woman aged 40 to 50 in good health and CMV-seropositive.

This chain links TRBV27 with TRBJ2-3; the match to TRBD2 covers 9 bases. In germline, CDR1 is MNHEY, CDR2 SMNVEV (reference sequence). This CDR3 is built from 14 residues. Trimming removed 5 bases from V and 6 bases from J; junction bases left unmatched: 6. CDR3 in amino acids: CASSLSGRPDTQYF. The CDR3 nucleotides read TGTGCCAGCAGTCTGAGCGGGAGGCCGGATACGCAGTATTTT.

The chain has TRBV10-3 and TRBJ1-2; TRBD1 matches 10 bases. From germline, CDR1 is ENHRY and CDR2 SYGVKD. The CDR3 runs to 15 residues. With V trimmed by 10 bases and J by 8 bases, 16 bases remained unmatched. The CDR3 DNA reads as TGTGCCACGCGCACCGGAACCGGGACAGGGGCGGGCTACACCTTC. This sequence encodes CATRTGTGTGAGYTF.

The CDR3 DNA sequence: TGTGCCAGCAGCTTAGCGTTCGGGGGGACCACTGAAGCTTTCTTT. As protein: CASSLAFGGTTEAFF. The chain combines TRBV7-2 with TRBJ1-1; tentative D call: TRBD1 (5 bases). Per germline, CDR1 SGHTA and CDR2 FQGNSA. This CDR3 contains 15 residues. Trimming took 0 bases from V and 4 from J, leaving 12 bases between them.

Only a few counts were recorded for this clone. The CDR3: CASSLGDRERGEQFF. The DNA of the CDR3 is TGTGCCAGCAGCTTGGGTGACAGGGAACGGGGTGAGCAGTTCTTC. J is TRBJ2-1 and V is TRBV5-6; 7 nucleotides match TRBD1. V was clipped by 0 bases and J by 9 bases; unmatched bases: 9. From germline, CDR1 is SGHDT and CDR2 YYEEEE. This CDR3 comprises 15 residues.

V usage is TRBV7-8 and J usage is TRBJ2-2; D may be TRBD1 (6 bases). Trimming stripped 6 bases from V and 2 bases from J, with 13 bases between. This CDR3 is 15 amino acids long. The germline CDR1 and CDR2 sequences are SGHVS and FQNEAQ. For the CDR3, the DNA is TGTGCCAGCAGGCAGACAGGAGCTAACACCGGGGAGCTGTTTTTT. Translation: CASRQTGANTGELFF.

The chain is built from TRBV27 and TRBJ2-2, with 9 bases fitting TRBD2. Germline V lookup: CDR1 MNHEY, CDR2 SMNVEV (reference sequence). There are 16 residues in the CDR3. V shed 4 bases, J shed 5 bases, and the junction held 8 bases outside the gene matches. CDR3 nucleotides: TGTGCCAGCAGTTACTTTAGCGGGAGAAGGACCGGGGAGCTGTTTTTT. Its translation is CASSYFSGRRTGELFF.

The chain links TRBV9 to TRBJ1-1, with D unclear. Trimming shortened V by 0 bases and J by 3 bases, and 18 bases separated the two germline ends. There are 17 residues in the CDR3. Germline CDR1 and CDR2: SGDLS and YYNGEE. The CDR3, as DNA: TGTGCCAGCAGCGTAGTTTTGGGGTCGGGGTTTGACACTGAAGCTTTCTTT. Its protein is CASSVVLGSGFDTEAFF.

The V gene is TRBV7-9, the J gene TRBJ2-2; 9 bases are a match to TRBD1. The CDR3 is 16 amino acids. The germline V gene has CDR1 SEHNR and CDR2 FQNEAQ (reference sequence). V gave up 1 base and J gave up 4 bases; unmatched junction bases: 4. The CDR3: CASSLGGTGSTGELFF. DNA of the CDR3: TGTGCCAGCAGCTTAGGGGGGACAGGGTCCACCGGGGAGCTGTTTTTT. The full variable domain, with the rest looked up from reference TRBV7-9 and TRBJ2-2, is DTGVSQNPRHKITKRGQNVTFRCDPISEHNRLYWYRQTLGQGPEFLTYFQNEAQLEKSRLLSDRFSAERPKGSFSTLEIQRTEQGDSAMYLCASSLGGTGSTGELFFGEGSRLTVL.

This chain joins TRBV7-9 and TRBJ2-2; tentative D call: TRBD2 (5 bases). The CDR3 is made up of 16 amino acids. The V end was cut by 4 bases, the J end by 2 bases, with 14 bases between. Germline V CDR1 and CDR2: SEHNR, FQNEAQ (reference sequence). Here the CDR3 DNA reads TGTGCCAGCAGCTGGATGATCGGGGATAACACCGGGGAGCTGTTTTTT. Its protein product is CASSWMIGDNTGELFF.

The sample holds one count of this clone. This chain links TRBV7-3 with TRBJ2-3; D remains ambiguous. Deletions cut 2 bases from V and 0 bases from J, with 9 bases between. The CDR3 runs 15 residues. Germline CDR1 reads SGHTA; CDR2 reads FQGTGA. The CDR3 reads CASSLYSTSTDTQYF. CDR3 DNA: TGTGCCAGCAGCTTATACTCCACTAGCACAGATACGCAGTATTTT. The full variable domain, completed using reference TRBV7-3 and TRBJ2-3, is GAGVSQTPSNKVTEKGKYVELRCDPISGHTALYWYRQSLGQGPEFLIYFQGTGAADDSGLPNDRFFAVRPEGSVSTLKIQRTERGDSAVYLCASSLYSTSTDTQYFGPGTRLTVL.

V is TRBV30 and J is TRBJ1-1, with D uncertain. V lost 2 bases, J lost 5 bases, and 18 bases lay in between. Per the germline V gene, CDR1 is GTSNPN and CDR2 is SVGIG (reference sequence). There are 15 residues in the CDR3. CDR3 coding DNA: TGTGCCTGGAGTTCCCCCGGCGAGGGTTGGACTGAAGCTTTCTTT. This codes for CAWSSPGEGWTEAFF.

The V gene is TRBV15, the J gene TRBJ1-2; weak D call: TRBD1 (5 bases). The CDR3 is made up of 14 amino acids. The V gene's germline CDR1 is LNHNV and CDR2 YYDKDF (reference sequence). The V end lost 1 base, the J end lost 4 bases, and 10 bases lay between the germline ends. The CDR3 here is CATSRVRDAYGYTF. CDR3 coding DNA: TGTGCCACCAGCAGAGTCAGGGATGCCTATGGCTACACCTTC. Full variable domain (remainder filled in from reference TRBV15 and TRBJ1-2): DAMVIQNPRYQVTQFGKPVTLSCSQTLNHNVMYWYQQKSSQAPKLLFHYYDKDFNNEADTPDNFQSRRPNTSFCFLDIRSPGLGDTAMYLCATSRVRDAYGYTFGSGTRLTVV.

Concerning this clone itself: Relative to the germline gene, one junction end is altered; a read error may explain this. The chain carries TRBV7-9 and TRBJ1-2; 7 bases agree with TRBD1. The CDR3 is 13 residues long. Germline assignment: CDR1 SEHNR and CDR2 FQNEAQ (reference sequence). CDR3 DNA sequence: TGTTCCAGCAGCGTGGGACAGAACTATGGCTACACCTTC. Amino acids: CSSSVGQNYGYTF.

The V gene is TRBV6-6, the J gene TRBJ1-5; no firm D call. Germline values: CDR1 MNHNY, CDR2 SVGAGI (reference sequence). The length of the CDR3 is 13 residues. The V gene lost 0 bases and the J gene lost 7 bases, with 7 bases spanning the gap. Here the CDR3 DNA reads TGTGCCAGCAGTTACTCGAGCGGGCAGCCCCAGCATTTT. Amino acids: CASSYSSGQPQHF.

The chain employs TRBV6-5 and TRBJ1-2; 7 positions match TRBD1. The CDR3 runs 14 residues. Germline values: CDR1 MNHEY, CDR2 SVGAGI. The V and J ends lost 4 bases and 4 bases, in that order; junction bases with no gene match: 6. CDR3 in amino acids: CASSSDAGGYGYTF. The CDR3 DNA is TGTGCCAGCAGTTCCGACGCAGGGGGCTATGGCTACACCTTC.

A few counts support this clone. V and J are TRBV5-1 and TRBJ2-5, with D perhaps matching TRBD2 (5 bases). The germline V gene has CDR1 SGHRS and CDR2 YFSETQ. The length of the CDR3 is 13 residues. V lost 4 bases, J lost 5 bases, and 12 bases lay in between. The CDR3 reads CASSEGTTETQYF. CDR3 in DNA: TGCGCCAGCAGCGAGGGAACGACCGAGACCCAGTACTTC.

The rearrangement uses TRBV9 and TRBJ2-1; the match to TRBD2 covers 7 bases. The length of the CDR3 is 16 residues. Germline CDR1 and CDR2: SGDLS and YYNGEE. Trimming cost V 0 bases and J 0 bases; bases outside gene matches: 3. The CDR3, as DNA: TGTGCCAGCAGCGTAGTTTCGGGAGGCTCCTACAATGAGCAGTTCTTC. Translated: CASSVVSGGSYNEQFF.

The chain employs TRBV29-1 and TRBJ2-7, with a possible D match to TRBD2 (5 bases). The CDR3 runs 16 residues. Trimming took off 2 bases at V and 2 bases at J, with 19 bases between the two ends. Germline V gene data show CDR1 as SQVTM and CDR2 as ANQGSEA. The CDR3 reads CSVESTSRGGTYEQYF. CDR3 in DNA: TGCAGCGTTGAATCCACCTCCCGAGGAGGCACCTACGAGCAGTACTTC.

On this clone itself: The sample holds other DNA sequences that translate to the same CDR3. This rearrangement joins TRBV6-1 to TRBJ2-5, with 9 bases identical to TRBD1. After removal of 9 bases from V and 2 bases from J, the junction contained 10 bases not matched to a gene. Germline V CDR1 and CDR2: MNHNS, SASEGT. CDR3 size: 15 residues. CDR3 sequence reads: CAREYTGGRQETQYF. The CDR3, as DNA: TGTGCCAGAGAGTATACAGGGGGCCGACAAGAGACCCAGTACTTC.

The V gene is TRBV7-2, the J gene TRBJ2-2; 10 nucleotides line up with TRBD2. This CDR3 spans 17 amino acids. V lost 1 base, J lost 0 bases, and 2 bases stayed unmatched. Germline loops: CDR1 SGHTA, CDR2 FQGNSA. The CDR3 loop reads CASSLDGLAANTGELFF. CDR3 in DNA: TGTGCCAGCAGCTTAGACGGACTAGCGGCGAACACCGGGGAGCTGTTTTTT. Drawing the rest from reference TRBV7-2 and TRBJ2-2, the complete variable domain is GAGVSQSPSNKVTEKGKDVELRCDPISGHTALYWYRQSLGQGLEFLIYFQGNSAPDKSGLPSDRFSAERTGGSVSTLTIQRTQQEDSAVYLCASSLDGLAANTGELFFGEGSRLTVL.

This rearrangement joins TRBV10-1 to TRBJ1-1; D may be TRBD1 (5 bases). The germline CDR1 and CDR2 sequences are WNHNN and SYGVQD (reference sequence). The CDR3 sequence is 13 residues long. V dropped 7 bases and J dropped 1 base, with 10 bases sitting between them. CDR3 in amino acids: CASNDGANTEAFF. The CDR3 DNA reads TGCGCCAGCAACGATGGGGCGAACACTGAAGCTTTCTTT.

The chain combines TRBV6-6 with TRBJ2-7; 8 bases agree with TRBD1. V was pared by 6 bases and J by 0 bases, with 7 bases of the junction left unmatched. Germline V gives CDR1 MNHNY, CDR2 SVGAGI (reference sequence). The length of the CDR3 is 15 residues. The DNA of the CDR3 is TGTGCCAGCAGCGAGGGACAGGCGAGCTCCTACGAGCAGTACTTC. Translating gives CASSEGQASSYEQYF.

The chain recombines TRBV2 with TRBJ1-4; D is possibly TRBD1 (6 bases). From germline, CDR1 is SNHLY and CDR2 FYNNEI. The V and J ends lost 2 bases and 7 bases respectively, with 14 bases between them. This CDR3 contains 15 residues. The CDR3 loop is CASSEPQGISEKLFF. The DNA for the CDR3 is TGTGCCAGCAGTGAACCACAGGGAATTAGTGAAAAACTGTTTTTT.

The V and J genes are TRBV6-1 and TRBJ2-5, with 9 bases that match TRBD2. This CDR3 is 15 amino acids long. Germline V gene sequence: CDR1 MNHNS, CDR2 SASEGT. With V trimmed by 6 bases and J by 4 bases, 9 bases remained unmatched. The DNA for the CDR3 is TGTGCCAGCAGCCCCGGCGGGAGGGGCCGAGAGACCCAGTACTTC. Its translation: CASSPGGRGRETQYF.

The chain combines TRBV11-2 with TRBJ1-5; D not certain. Germline assignment: CDR1 SGHAT and CDR2 FQNNGV. This CDR3 contains 16 residues. V gave up 11 bases and J gave up 2 bases, with 22 bases separating them. In DNA form, the CDR3 reads TGTGCCGGAAAGAGGCTAAACCACCAACGCAATCAGCCCCAGCATTTT. The encoded protein is CAGKRLNHQRNQPQHF.

This chain uses TRBV7-6 with TRBJ1-4; 8 bases match TRBD1. Trimming cost V 5 bases and J 5 bases; bases outside gene matches: 10. The CDR3 runs 16 residues. Germline V CDR1 and CDR2: SGHVS, FNYEAQ. The DNA of the CDR3 is TGTGCCAGCAGCGAACAAACAGGGGGATTAAATGAAAAACTGTTTTTT. Its translation: CASSEQTGGLNEKLFF.

This rearrangement joins TRBV5-6 to TRBJ1-1; D remains unclear. Germline CDR1 and CDR2: SGHDT and YYEEEE. The V end lost 1 base, the J end lost 2 bases, and 9 bases lay between the germline ends. The CDR3 sequence is 14 residues long. The CDR3 nucleotides read TGTGCCAGCAGCTTGCCACAGCTAAACACTGAAGCTTTCTTT. It codes for CASSLPQLNTEAFF.

This clone came up a few times. This chain links TRBV7-2 with TRBJ1-1; 7 bases fit TRBD1. J gave up 12 bases and V 1 base, and 8 bases lay outside the gene matches. The CDR3 is 13 residues long. CDR1 and CDR2 from the germline V gene are SGHTA and FQGNSA. For the CDR3, the DNA is TGTGCCAGCAGCTTAGATAGGACAGGCGGATCTTTCTTT. Encoded protein: CASSLDRTGGSFF.

The V call is TRBV19, the J call TRBJ2-2; D not resolved. Trimming cost V 6 bases and J 1 base, with 21 bases left between them. CDR3 length equals 18 residues. The germline V gene has CDR1 LNHDA and CDR2 SQIVND (reference sequence). CDR3 bases: TGTGCCAGTAGGATCCCTCGGCGGATCAGTAGGAACACCGGGGAGCTGTTTTTT. It encodes CASRIPRRISRNTGELFF.

This chain joins TRBV11-1 and TRBJ2-7, with D perhaps TRBD2 (6 bases). The CDR3 covers 13 residues. CDR1 is SGHAT, CDR2 FQDESV, per germline (reference sequence). V was trimmed by 3 bases and J by 7 bases, leaving 13 bases between them. The CDR3 DNA sequence: TGTGCCAGCAGCTTTTTTCTAGCGTGGGAGCAGTACTTC. This sequence encodes CASSFFLAWEQYF.